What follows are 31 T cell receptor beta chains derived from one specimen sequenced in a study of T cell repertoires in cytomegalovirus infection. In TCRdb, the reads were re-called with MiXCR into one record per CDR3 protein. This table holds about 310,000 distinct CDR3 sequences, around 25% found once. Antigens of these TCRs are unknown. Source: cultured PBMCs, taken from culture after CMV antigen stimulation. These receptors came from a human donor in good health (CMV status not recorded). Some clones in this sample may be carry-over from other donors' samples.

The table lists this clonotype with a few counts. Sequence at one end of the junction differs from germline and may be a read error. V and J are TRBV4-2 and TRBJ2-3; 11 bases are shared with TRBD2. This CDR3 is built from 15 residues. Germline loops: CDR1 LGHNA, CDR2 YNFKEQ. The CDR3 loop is CASSQARLAGGTQYF. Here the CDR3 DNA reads TGTGCCAGTAGCCAAGCCCGGCTAGCGGGAGGTACGCAGTATTTT.

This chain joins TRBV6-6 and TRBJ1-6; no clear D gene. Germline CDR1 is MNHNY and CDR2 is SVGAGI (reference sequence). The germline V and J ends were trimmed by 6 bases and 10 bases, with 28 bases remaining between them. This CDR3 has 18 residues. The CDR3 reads CASSQQGLAERSMSPLHF. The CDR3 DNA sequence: TGTGCCAGCAGCCAGCAAGGACTGGCGGAGAGGAGTATGTCACCCCTCCACTTT.

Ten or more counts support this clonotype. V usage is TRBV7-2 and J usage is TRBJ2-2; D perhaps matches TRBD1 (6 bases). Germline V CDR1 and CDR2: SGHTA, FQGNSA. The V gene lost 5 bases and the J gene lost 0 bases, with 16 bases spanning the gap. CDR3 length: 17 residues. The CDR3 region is CASSPRQVTTNTGELFF. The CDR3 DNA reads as TGTGCCAGCAGCCCACGACAGGTTACCACGAACACCGGGGAGCTGTTTTTT. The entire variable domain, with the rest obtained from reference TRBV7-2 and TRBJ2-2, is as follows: GAGVSQSPSNKVTEKGKDVELRCDPISGHTALYWYRQSLGQGLEFLIYFQGNSAPDKSGLPSDRFSAERTGGSVSTLTIQRTQQEDSAVYLCASSPRQVTTNTGELFFGEGSRLTVL.

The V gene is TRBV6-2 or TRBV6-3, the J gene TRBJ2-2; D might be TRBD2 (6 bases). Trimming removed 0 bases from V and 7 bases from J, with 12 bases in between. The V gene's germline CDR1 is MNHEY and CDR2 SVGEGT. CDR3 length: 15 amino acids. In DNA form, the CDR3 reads TGTGCCAGCAGTTACTCTACTAGCATCAACGGGGAGCTGTTTTTT. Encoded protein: CASSYSTSINGELFF.

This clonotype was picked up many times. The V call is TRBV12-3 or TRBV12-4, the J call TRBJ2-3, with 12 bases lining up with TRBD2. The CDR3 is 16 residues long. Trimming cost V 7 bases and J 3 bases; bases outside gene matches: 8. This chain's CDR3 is CASTQTSGSYTDTQYF. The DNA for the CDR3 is TGTGCCAGCACCCAGACTAGCGGGAGCTATACAGATACGCAGTATTTT.

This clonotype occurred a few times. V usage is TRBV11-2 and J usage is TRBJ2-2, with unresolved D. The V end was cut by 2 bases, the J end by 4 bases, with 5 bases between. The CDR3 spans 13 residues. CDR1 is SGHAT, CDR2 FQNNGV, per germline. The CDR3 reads CASSLYGTGELFF. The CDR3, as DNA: TGTGCCAGCAGCTTATACGGCACCGGGGAGCTGTTTTTT.

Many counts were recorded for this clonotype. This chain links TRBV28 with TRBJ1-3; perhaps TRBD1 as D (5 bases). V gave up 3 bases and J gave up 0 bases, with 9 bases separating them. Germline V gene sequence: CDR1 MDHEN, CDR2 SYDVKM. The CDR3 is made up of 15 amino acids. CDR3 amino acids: CASSFRGVSGNTIYF. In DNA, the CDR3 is TGTGCCAGCAGTTTCCGAGGGGTCTCTGGAAACACCATATATTTT.

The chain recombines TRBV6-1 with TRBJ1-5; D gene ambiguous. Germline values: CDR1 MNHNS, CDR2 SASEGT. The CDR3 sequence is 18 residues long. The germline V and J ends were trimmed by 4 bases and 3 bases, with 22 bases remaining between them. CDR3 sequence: CASSAPSLGPTYNQPQHF. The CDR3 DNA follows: TGTGCCAGCAGTGCCCCCTCCCTGGGCCCCACCTACAATCAGCCCCAGCATTTT.

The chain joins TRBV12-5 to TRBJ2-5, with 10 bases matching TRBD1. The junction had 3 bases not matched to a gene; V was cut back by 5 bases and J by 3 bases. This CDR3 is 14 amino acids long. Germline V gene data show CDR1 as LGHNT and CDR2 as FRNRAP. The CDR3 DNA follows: TGTGCTAGTGGTATGGGGACAGGGGAAGAGACCCAGTACTTC. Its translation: CASGMGTGEETQYF.

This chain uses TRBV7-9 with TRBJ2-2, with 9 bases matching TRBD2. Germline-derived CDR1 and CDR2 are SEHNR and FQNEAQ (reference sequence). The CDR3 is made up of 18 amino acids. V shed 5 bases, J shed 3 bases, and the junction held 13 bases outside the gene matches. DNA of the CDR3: TGTGCCAGCAGCCCGCCACCCGGGCTAGCGGGATACACCGGGGAGCTGTTTTTT. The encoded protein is CASSPPPGLAGYTGELFF.

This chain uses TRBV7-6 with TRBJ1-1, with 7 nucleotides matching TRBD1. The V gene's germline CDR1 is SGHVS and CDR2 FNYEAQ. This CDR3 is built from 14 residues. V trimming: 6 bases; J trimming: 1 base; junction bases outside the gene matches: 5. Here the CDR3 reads CASRSRQGNTEAFF. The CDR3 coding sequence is TGTGCCAGCAGGAGCCGACAGGGGAACACTGAAGCTTTCTTT.

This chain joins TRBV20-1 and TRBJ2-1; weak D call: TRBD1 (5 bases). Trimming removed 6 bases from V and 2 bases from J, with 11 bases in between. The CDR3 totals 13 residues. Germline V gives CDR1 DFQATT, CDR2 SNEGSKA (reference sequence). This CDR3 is CSADSRTYNEQFF. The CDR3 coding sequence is TGCAGTGCCGACAGCCGAACCTACAATGAGCAGTTCTTC.

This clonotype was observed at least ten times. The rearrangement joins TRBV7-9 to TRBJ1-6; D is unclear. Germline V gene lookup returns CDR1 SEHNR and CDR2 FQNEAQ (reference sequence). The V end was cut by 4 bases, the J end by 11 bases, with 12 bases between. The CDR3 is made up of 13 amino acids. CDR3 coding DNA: TGTGCCAGCAGCTCGCTCGAGTTTCCACCCCTCCACTTT. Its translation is CASSSLEFPPLHF.

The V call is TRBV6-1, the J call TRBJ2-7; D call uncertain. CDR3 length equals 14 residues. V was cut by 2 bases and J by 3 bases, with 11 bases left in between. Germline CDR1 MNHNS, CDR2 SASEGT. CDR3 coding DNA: TGTGCCAGCAGTGAAAGTGCTGGGGACTACGAGCAGTACGTC. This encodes CASSESAGDYEQYV.

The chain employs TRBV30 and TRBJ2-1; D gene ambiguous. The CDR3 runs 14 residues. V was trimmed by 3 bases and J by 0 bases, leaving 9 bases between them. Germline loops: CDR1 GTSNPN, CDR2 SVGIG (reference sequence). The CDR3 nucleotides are TGTGCCTGGAGCTCTATAAACTCCTACAATGAGCAGTTCTTC. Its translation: CAWSSINSYNEQFF.

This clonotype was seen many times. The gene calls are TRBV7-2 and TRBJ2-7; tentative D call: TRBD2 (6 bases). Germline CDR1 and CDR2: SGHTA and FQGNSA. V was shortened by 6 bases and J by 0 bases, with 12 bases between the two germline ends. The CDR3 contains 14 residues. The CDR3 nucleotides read TGTGCCAGCAGATTGCAGGGAGGCTCCTACGAGCAGTACTTC. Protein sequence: CASRLQGGSYEQYF.

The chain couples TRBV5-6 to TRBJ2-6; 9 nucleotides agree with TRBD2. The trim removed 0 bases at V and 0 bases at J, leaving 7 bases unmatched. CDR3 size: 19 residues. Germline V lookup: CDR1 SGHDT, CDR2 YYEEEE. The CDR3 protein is CASSLGPASGNSGANVLTF. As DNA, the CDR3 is TGTGCCAGCAGCTTGGGTCCGGCTAGCGGGAACTCTGGGGCCAACGTCCTGACTTTC.

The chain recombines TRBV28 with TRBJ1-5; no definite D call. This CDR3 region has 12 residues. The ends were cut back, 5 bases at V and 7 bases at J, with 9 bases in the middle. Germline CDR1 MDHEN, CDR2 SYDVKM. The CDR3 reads CASSLARQPQHF. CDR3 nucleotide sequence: TGTGCCAGCAGTCTAGCCCGGCAGCCCCAGCATTTT.

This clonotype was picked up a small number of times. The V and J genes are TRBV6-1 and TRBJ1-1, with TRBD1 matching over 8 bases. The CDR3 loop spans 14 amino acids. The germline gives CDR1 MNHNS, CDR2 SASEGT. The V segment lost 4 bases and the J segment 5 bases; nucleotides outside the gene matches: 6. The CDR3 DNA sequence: TGTGCCAGCAGTGGGCTTACAGGGGGGACTGAAGCTTTCTTT. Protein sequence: CASSGLTGGTEAFF.

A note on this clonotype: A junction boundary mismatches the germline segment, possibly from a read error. The DNA of the CDR3 is TGTGCCAGCAGCCTAGCCACAGCCCCTTTGGGGTACACCTTC. Its translation: CASSLATAPLGYTF. The chain employs TRBV7-2 and TRBJ1-2, with D unclear. The CDR3 runs 14 residues. Germline values: CDR1 SGHTA, CDR2 FQGNSA.

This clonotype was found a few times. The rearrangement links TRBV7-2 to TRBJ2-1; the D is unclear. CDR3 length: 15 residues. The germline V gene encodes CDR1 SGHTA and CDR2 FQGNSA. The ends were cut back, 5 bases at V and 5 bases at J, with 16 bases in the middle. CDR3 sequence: CASSTQVGLDNEQFF. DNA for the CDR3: TGTGCCAGCAGCACCCAAGTTGGGCTTGACAATGAGCAGTTCTTC. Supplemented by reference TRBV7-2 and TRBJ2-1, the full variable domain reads GAGVSQSPSNKVTEKGKDVELRCDPISGHTALYWYRQSLGQGLEFLIYFQGNSAPDKSGLPSDRFSAERTGGSVSTLTIQRTQQEDSAVYLCASSTQVGLDNEQFFGPGTRLTVL.

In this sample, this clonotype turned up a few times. The CDR3 region has the DNA TGTGCCAGCAGCTTAGCGGCGGGAGGGGACGAGCAGTACGTC. It is translated as CASSLAAGGDEQYV. The chain uses TRBV7-8 and TRBJ2-7, with 9 bases aligning to TRBD2. This CDR3 is built from 14 residues. Unmatched junction bases numbered 2, after V lost 0 bases and J lost 5 bases. Germline values: CDR1 SGHVS, CDR2 FQNEAQ.

The CDR3 loop is CASRQPQGAEPGEQFF. Written as DNA, the CDR3 is TGTGCCAGCAGGCAACCCCAGGGGGCGGAACCGGGTGAGCAGTTCTTC. The chain combines TRBV28 with TRBJ2-1; 8 bases line up with TRBD1. V was pared by 6 bases and J by 9 bases, with 16 bases of the junction left unmatched. Per germline, CDR1 MDHEN and CDR2 SYDVKM. The CDR3 length is 16 residues.

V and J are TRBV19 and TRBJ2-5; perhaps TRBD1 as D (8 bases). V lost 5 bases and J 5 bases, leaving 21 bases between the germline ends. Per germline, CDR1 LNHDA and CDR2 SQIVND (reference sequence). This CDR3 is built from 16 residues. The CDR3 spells CASSPWTGRGVETQYF. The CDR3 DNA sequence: TGTGCCAGTAGTCCCTGGACAGGGAGGGGTGTGGAGACCCAGTACTTC.

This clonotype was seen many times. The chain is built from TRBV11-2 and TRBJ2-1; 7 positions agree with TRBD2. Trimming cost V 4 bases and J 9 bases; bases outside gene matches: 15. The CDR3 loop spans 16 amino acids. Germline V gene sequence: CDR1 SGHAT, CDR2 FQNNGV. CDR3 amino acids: CASSSQRGRVLGEQFF. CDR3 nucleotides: TGTGCCAGCAGCTCACAGCGGGGTAGGGTTCTTGGTGAGCAGTTCTTC. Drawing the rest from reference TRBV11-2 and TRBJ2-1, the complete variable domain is EAGVAQSPRYKIIEKRQSVAFWCNPISGHATLYWYQQILGQGPKLLIQFQNNGVVDDSQLPKDRFSAERLKGVDSTLKIQPAKLEDSAVYLCASSSQRGRVLGEQFFGPGTRLTVL.

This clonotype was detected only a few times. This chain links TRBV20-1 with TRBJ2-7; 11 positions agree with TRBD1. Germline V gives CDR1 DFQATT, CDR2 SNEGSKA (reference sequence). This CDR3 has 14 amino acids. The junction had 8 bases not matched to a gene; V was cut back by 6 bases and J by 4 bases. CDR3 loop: CSALRTGGMYEQYF. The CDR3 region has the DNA TGCAGTGCCCTCCGGACAGGGGGCATGTACGAGCAGTACTTC.

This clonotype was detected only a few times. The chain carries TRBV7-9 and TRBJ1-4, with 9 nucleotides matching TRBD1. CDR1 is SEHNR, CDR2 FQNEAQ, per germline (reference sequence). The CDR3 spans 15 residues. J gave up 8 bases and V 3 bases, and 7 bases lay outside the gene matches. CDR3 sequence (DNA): TGTGCCAGCAGCTTCGGGACAGGGACAGGGGAAAAACTGTTTTTT. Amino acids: CASSFGTGTGEKLFF.

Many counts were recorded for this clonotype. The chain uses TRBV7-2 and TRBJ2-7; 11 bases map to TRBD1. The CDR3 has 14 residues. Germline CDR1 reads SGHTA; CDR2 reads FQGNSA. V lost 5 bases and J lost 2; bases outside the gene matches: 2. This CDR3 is CASSMDRGPYEQYV. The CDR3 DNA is TGTGCCAGCAGCATGGACAGGGGGCCCTACGAGCAGTACGTC.

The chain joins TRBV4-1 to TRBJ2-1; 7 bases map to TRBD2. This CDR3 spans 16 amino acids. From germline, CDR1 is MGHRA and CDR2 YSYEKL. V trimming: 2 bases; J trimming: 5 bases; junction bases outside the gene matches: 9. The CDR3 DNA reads TGCGCCAGCAGCCAATTCAGGCTAGCGGCCGACAATGAGCAGTTCTTC. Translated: CASSQFRLAADNEQFF.

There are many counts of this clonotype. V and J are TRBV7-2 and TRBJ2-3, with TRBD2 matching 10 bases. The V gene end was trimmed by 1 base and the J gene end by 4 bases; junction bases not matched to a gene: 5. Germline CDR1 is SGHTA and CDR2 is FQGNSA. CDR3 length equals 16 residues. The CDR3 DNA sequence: TGTGCCAGCAGCTTAGACCTAGCGGGAGTTTCAGATACGCAGTATTTT. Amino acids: CASSLDLAGVSDTQYF.

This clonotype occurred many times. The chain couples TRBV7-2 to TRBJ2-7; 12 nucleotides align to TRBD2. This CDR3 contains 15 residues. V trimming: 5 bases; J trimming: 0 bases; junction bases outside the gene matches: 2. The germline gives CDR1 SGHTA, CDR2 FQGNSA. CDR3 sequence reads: CASSRTSGASYEQYF. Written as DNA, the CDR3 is TGTGCCAGCAGCCGGACTAGCGGGGCCTCCTACGAGCAGTACTTC.